Below, 16 T cell receptor beta chains from the same sample are listed, as sequenced in a study of cytomegalovirus exposure and HLA in healthy donors. PCR involved 60 Vbeta and 13 Jbeta primers. Sequencing used immunoSEQ multiplex PCR; TCRdb keeps in-frame clones, though not all of them. The sample includes about 110,000 clones, 73% seen only once; the top ten take around 8.1%. Specimen: PBMCs. Receptors originate from a man aged 35 to 55 in good health and CMV-seronegative.

This chain links TRBV2 with TRBJ1-1, with a possible D match to TRBD1 (5 bases). The CDR3 length is 14 residues. Trimming took 6 bases from V and 2 from J, leaving 13 bases between them. Germline-derived CDR1 and CDR2 are SNHLY and FYNNEI. CDR3: CASSLDTVNTEAFF. CDR3 coding DNA: TGTGCCAGCAGCTTGGACACGGTTAACACTGAAGCTTTCTTT.

This chain uses TRBV9 with TRBJ1-4; TRBD1 agrees at 7 bases. Unmatched junction bases numbered 11, after V lost 4 bases and J lost 5 bases. CDR3 size: 16 residues. Looked up from germline, CDR1 is SGDLS and CDR2 is YYNGEE. CDR3 sequence: CASSLPPGTENEKLFF. The CDR3 nucleotides are TGTGCCAGCAGCCTCCCCCCCGGGACAGAGAATGAAAAACTGTTTTTT.

This clone has a single count. This CDR3 is also generated by other DNA sequences in the sample. The chain combines TRBV18 with TRBJ1-2, with D maybe TRBD1 (6 bases). CDR1 and CDR2 (germline): KGHSH, LQKENI. The CDR3 covers 13 residues. The V gene lost 6 bases and the J gene lost 2 bases, with 10 bases spanning the gap. The CDR3 reads CASSPDRNYGYTF. The CDR3 DNA reads as TGTGCCAGCTCCCCGGACAGAAACTATGGCTACACCTTC.

V gene TRBV7-2 combines with J gene TRBJ2-5; a possible D gene is TRBD1 (5 bases). The DNA matches TRBJ2-7 better at its end, which makes the J call doubtful. The CDR3 runs 14 residues. CDR1 SGHTA and CDR2 FQGNSA come from the germline V gene. The CDR3 sequence: CASSLDSGFDEQYF. The CDR3 DNA is TGTGCCAGCAGCTTAGATTCAGGGTTTGACGAGCAGTACTTC.

The rearrangement uses TRBV2 and TRBJ1-2, with 9 bases aligning to TRBD1. Germline V gives CDR1 SNHLY, CDR2 FYNNEI. V gave up 3 bases and J gave up 6 bases; unmatched junction bases: 23. This CDR3 contains 20 residues. CDR3 loop: CASSDLGQGSFGPGIDGYTF. The DNA for the CDR3 is TGTGCCAGCAGTGACCTGGGACAGGGCAGTTTTGGACCTGGGATCGATGGCTACACCTTC.

This clone was seen a few times. The chain employs TRBV7-2 and TRBJ2-2; 7 bases agree with TRBD1. V was pared by 7 bases and J by 1 base, with 9 bases of the junction left unmatched. From germline, CDR1 is SGHTA and CDR2 FQGNSA. The length of the CDR3 is 16 residues. CDR3 in amino acids: CASTRMTGLNTGELFF. In nucleotides, the CDR3 is TGTGCCAGCACCCGAATGACAGGGTTGAACACCGGGGAGCTGTTTTTT.

The chain carries TRBV19 and TRBJ2-7; 8 positions match TRBD1. The CDR3 consists of 15 residues. Germline-derived CDR1 and CDR2 are LNHDA and SQIVND (reference sequence). After removal of 4 bases from V and 3 bases from J, the junction contained 8 bases not matched to a gene. CDR3 bases: TGTGCCAGTAGTAGCGGACAGGGCCCCAGCTACGAGCAGTACTTC. It is translated as CASSSGQGPSYEQYF.

The chain links TRBV7-8 to TRBJ2-7; D uncertain. V dropped 2 bases and J dropped 2 bases, with 7 bases sitting between them. Germline CDR1 and CDR2: SGHVS and FQNEAQ. This CDR3 contains 13 residues. The CDR3 is CASSLRVTYEQYF. CDR3 coding DNA: TGTGCCAGCAGCTTACGGGTTACCTACGAGCAGTACTTC.

V is TRBV7-3 and J is TRBJ2-3, with TRBD2 identical over 10 bases. CDR1 and CDR2 (germline): SGHTA, FQGTGA. The CDR3 is 16 residues long. J lost 4 bases, V lost 5 bases, and 9 bases had no gene match. CDR3 sequence reads: CASSPDPGLASDTQYF. Here the CDR3 DNA reads TGTGCCAGCAGCCCCGACCCGGGACTAGCGTCAGATACGCAGTATTTT.

The V gene is TRBV2, the J gene TRBJ1-1; D is unclear. V lost 2 bases to trimming and J lost 2 bases, with 9 bases between them. The CDR3 extends over 14 amino acids. CDR1 is SNHLY, CDR2 FYNNEI, per germline. CDR3 nucleotide sequence: TGTGCCAGCAGTGAAATTCCGAGCAACACTGAAGCTTTCTTT. This gives the protein CASSEIPSNTEAFF.

This chain connects TRBV6-4 to TRBJ1-5; 10 nucleotides match TRBD1. CDR3 size: 15 residues. Trimming at V came to 3 bases and at J to 6 bases, leaving 5 bases not matched to a gene. Germline assignment: CDR1 MRHNA and CDR2 SNTAGT. CDR3 coding DNA: TGTGCCAGCAGTGAGACAGGGGGCAGGGGTCAGCCCCAGCATTTT. Its protein is CASSETGGRGQPQHF.

This clone occurred a few times. The chain is built from TRBV7-6 and TRBJ2-3; 10 bases agree with TRBD1. The CDR3 runs to 16 residues. Germline V gives CDR1 SGHVS, CDR2 FNYEAQ. V gave up 1 base and J gave up 3 bases; unmatched junction bases: 4. The CDR3 sequence is CASSLGDRGRTDTQYF. CDR3 DNA: TGTGCCAGCAGCTTAGGGGACAGGGGTAGGACAGATACGCAGTATTTT. The whole variable domain, remainder taken from reference TRBV7-6 and TRBJ2-3, is GAGVSQSPRYKVTKRGQDVALRCDPISGHVSLYWYRQALGQGPEFLTYFNYEAQQDKSGLPNDRFSAERPEGSISTLTIQRTEQRDSAMYRCASSLGDRGRTDTQYFGPGTRLTVL.

The chain couples TRBV11-1 to TRBJ1-1, with TRBD1 identical over 7 bases. CDR1 and CDR2 from the germline V gene are SGHAT and FQDESV (reference sequence). The CDR3 runs 14 residues. V lost 1 base and J lost 3; bases outside the gene matches: 2. CDR3 amino acids: CASSLGDRDTEAFF. The CDR3, as DNA: TGTGCCAGCAGCTTAGGAGACAGGGACACTGAAGCTTTCTTT.

This clone was counted only a few times. This chain joins TRBV15 and TRBJ1-5; D is perhaps TRBD1 (6 bases). V dropped 0 bases and J dropped 6 bases, with 15 bases sitting between them. The V gene's germline CDR1 is LNHNV and CDR2 YYDKDF (reference sequence). The CDR3 sequence is 16 residues long. CDR3 sequence (DNA): TGTGCCACCAGCAGAGATCAAGGGGGTGCGGGTCAGCCCCAGCATTTT. Protein product: CATSRDQGGAGQPQHF.

The chain is built from TRBV2 and TRBJ2-7; TRBD1 is a possible D gene (5 bases). Deletions cut 2 bases from V and 3 bases from J, with 11 bases between. The CDR3 contains 14 residues. Germline V CDR1 and CDR2: SNHLY, FYNNEI. The CDR3 nucleotides are TGTGCCAGCAGTGAACGGACAACAAACTACGAGCAGTACTTC. Its protein is CASSERTTNYEQYF.

This chain joins TRBV21-1 and TRBJ1-4; the D call of TRBD1 is as the table states it, not checked on the DNA. TRBV21-1 is a pseudogene segment. The CDR3 loop spans 14 amino acids. The CDR3 nucleotides are TGTGCCAGCAGCAAATCCAGGGTGGAGGAAAAACTGTTTTTT. Its translation: CASSKSRVEEKLFF.